Described below is a single T cell receptor (beta chain) sequence and its context. The antigen is unknown. The data were obtained in a study of cytomegalovirus exposure and HLA in healthy donors. Study results and limitations: Sequencing had likely introduced a cluster of highly shared sequence variants as an artifact.

The CDR3 contains 16 residues. V dropped 5 bases and J dropped 0 bases, with 15 bases sitting between them. In germline, CDR1 is SGHVS, CDR2 FQNEAQ. The PCR ran on 60 Vbeta and 13 Jbeta primers. The data were produced by immunoSEQ multiplex PCR, yet TCRdb's version contains in-frame clones alone and is incomplete. The top ten clones hold less than 15% of a sample with approximately 110,000 clones, roughly 82% of them seen once. The rearrangement uses TRBV7-8 and TRBJ2-3; no clear D. Sequencing used PBMCs. This TCR was sampled from a woman aged 55-75 years in good health and CMV-seropositive. CDR3 nucleotide sequence: TGTGCCAGCAGCGCACAGATGCCTCTTAGCACAGATACGCAGTATTTT. Encoded protein: CASSAQMPLSTDTQYF.